These T cell receptor beta chains were read from a single sample in a study of OX40 agonist ivuxolimab in advanced cancers. Assay used: immunoSEQ multiplex PCR; TCRdb lists only in-frame clones, some missing. The profile shows about 73,000 clones, around nine tenths of them singletons. Source: CD4+ or CD8+ T cells sorted from blood, taken in a trial of the OX40 agonist ivuxolimab. Receptors originate from an adult with an advanced solid tumor such as melanoma, head and neck, liver or kidney cancer. CDR3s include the opening cysteine and the closing phenylalanine or tryptophan. The order of the fields is V gene, clone size, CDR3 length, D gene, J gene, CDR3 protein, CDR3 DNA. A D gene is named only where the DNA matches it firmly. Size tells how often a clone was seen (once, few, many) or the class of an expanded clone, and some rows leave it out.

v_gene: TRBV2
abundance: -
len: 14
d_gene: -
j_gene: TRBJ1-5
CDR3aa: CASNAGDFLQPQHF
CDR3nt: TGTGCCAGCAACGCAGGGGACTTCCTTCAGCCCCAGCATTTT

v_gene: TRBV2
abundance: -
len: 13
d_gene: TRBD1
j_gene: TRBJ1-1
CDR3aa: CASSGDRVGEAFF
CDR3nt: TGTGCCAGCAGTGGAGACAGGGTGGGTGAAGCTTTCTTT

v_gene: TRBV19
abundance: -
len: 15
d_gene: -
j_gene: TRBJ2-3
CDR3aa: CASSTGPATTDTQYF
CDR3nt: TGTGCCAGTAGTACGGGACCCGCCACCACAGATACGCAGTATTTT

v_gene: TRBV6-5
abundance: -
len: 14
d_gene: -
j_gene: TRBJ1-3
CDR3aa: CASSSGSSGNTIYF
CDR3nt: TGTGCCAGCAGTTCAGGCAGCTCTGGAAACACCATATATTTT

v_gene: TRBV25-1
abundance: -
len: 11
d_gene: -
j_gene: TRBJ1-1
CDR3aa: CASSEFTEAFF
CDR3nt: TGTGCCAGCAGTGAATTCACTGAAGCTTTCTTT

v_gene: TRBV5-4
abundance: few
len: 15
d_gene: -
j_gene: TRBJ1-1
CDR3aa: CASSSQGSLSTEAFF
CDR3nt: TGTGCCAGCAGTTCCCAGGGCTCCTTAAGCACTGAAGCTTTCTTT

v_gene: TRBV7-8
abundance: -
len: 11
d_gene: -
j_gene: TRBJ2-5
CDR3aa: CASSPGETQYF
CDR3nt: TGTGCCAGCAGCCCGGGAGAGACCCAGTACTTC

v_gene: TRBV30
abundance: -
len: 12
d_gene: TRBD2
j_gene: TRBJ2-3
CDR3aa: CASPGTSDTQYF
CDR3nt: TGTGCCTCCCCGGGGACTAGCGATACGCAGTATTTT

v_gene: TRBV11-2
abundance: -
len: 12
d_gene: -
j_gene: TRBJ2-5
CDR3aa: CASSLDRETQYF
CDR3nt: TGTGCCAGCAGCTTAGATCGGGAGACCCAGTACTTC

v_gene: TRBV5-4
abundance: -
len: 14
d_gene: TRBD2
j_gene: TRBJ2-4
CDR3aa: CASQAGTSGGLGYF
CDR3nt: TGTGCCAGCCAAGCCGGGACTAGCGGGGGCCTGGGGTACTTC

v_gene: TRBV5-6
abundance: -
len: 12
d_gene: -
j_gene: TRBJ2-7
CDR3aa: CASSLSMAEQYF
CDR3nt: TGTGCCAGCAGCCTTTCCATGGCCGAGCAGTACTTC

v_gene: TRBV7-6
abundance: -
len: 15
d_gene: -
j_gene: TRBJ2-5
CDR3aa: CASSSTGTPSETQYF
CDR3nt: TGTGCCAGCAGCTCGACGGGTACCCCATCAGAGACCCAGTACTTC

v_gene: TRBV19
abundance: -
len: 14
d_gene: TRBD1
j_gene: TRBJ1-4
CDR3aa: CASGQEGRKEKLFF
CDR3nt: TGTGCCAGCGGACAGGAAGGGCGGAAGGAAAAACTGTTTTTT

v_gene: TRBV6-5
abundance: -
len: 14
d_gene: -
j_gene: TRBJ2-1
CDR3aa: CASSYLGPKNEQFF
CDR3nt: TGTGCCAGCAGTTACCTGGGGCCGAAGAATGAGCAGTTCTTC

v_gene: TRBV28
abundance: -
len: 14
d_gene: -
j_gene: TRBJ1-1
CDR3aa: CASSSGSWSGEAFF
CDR3nt: TGTGCCAGCAGTTCGGGGAGCTGGTCGGGTGAAGCTTTCTTT

v_gene: TRBV28
abundance: few
len: 15
d_gene: -
j_gene: TRBJ1-1
CDR3aa: CASSFISGGFPEAFF
CDR3nt: TGTGCCAGCAGTTTCATCTCAGGAGGGTTTCCTGAAGCTTTCTTT

v_gene: TRBV28
abundance: few
len: 12
d_gene: -
j_gene: TRBJ1-6
CDR3aa: CASIDRNSPLHF
CDR3nt: TGTGCCAGCATTGACAGGAATTCACCCCTCCACTTT

v_gene: TRBV5-5
abundance: -
len: 15
d_gene: -
j_gene: TRBJ1-2
CDR3aa: CASSFFRTESYGYTF
CDR3nt: TGTGCCAGCAGCTTCTTTAGGACAGAGAGTTATGGCTACACCTTC

v_gene: TRBV6-6
abundance: -
len: 13
d_gene: -
j_gene: TRBJ1-2
CDR3aa: CASRTGSNYGYTF
CDR3nt: TGTGCCAGCAGAACAGGGTCTAACTATGGCTACACCTTC

v_gene: TRBV5-1
abundance: -
len: 13
d_gene: -
j_gene: TRBJ2-3
CDR3aa: CASSSTPQGTQYF
CDR3nt: TGCGCCAGCAGCTCCACCCCGCAGGGGACGCAGTATTTT

v_gene: TRBV5-5
abundance: -
len: 15
d_gene: -
j_gene: TRBJ1-2
CDR3aa: CASSLRGVANYGYTF
CDR3nt: TGTGCCAGCAGCTTGCGGGGAGTAGCGAACTATGGCTACACCTTC

v_gene: TRBV18
abundance: -
len: 13
d_gene: -
j_gene: TRBJ2-7
CDR3aa: CASSTGQHYEQYF
CDR3nt: TGTGCCAGCTCAACGGGACAACACTACGAGCAGTACTTC

v_gene: TRBV13
abundance: -
len: 19
d_gene: -
j_gene: TRBJ1-3
CDR3aa: CASSRFSGQPFSSGNTIYF
CDR3nt: TGTGCCAGCAGCCGATTCTCAGGACAGCCATTTTCCTCTGGAAACACCATATATTTT

v_gene: TRBV6-6
abundance: -
len: 14
d_gene: -
j_gene: TRBJ1-5
CDR3aa: CASSPRGGSQPQHF
CDR3nt: TGTGCCAGCAGCCCGAGGGGGGGAAGTCAGCCCCAGCATTTT

v_gene: TRBV15
abundance: few
len: 14
d_gene: -
j_gene: TRBJ2-1
CDR3aa: CATSATSSYNEQFF
CDR3nt: TGTGCCACCAGCGCAACCAGCTCCTACAATGAGCAGTTCTTC

v_gene: TRBV19
abundance: -
len: 16
d_gene: TRBD1
j_gene: TRBJ2-7
CDR3aa: CASTKYPGQGMGEQYF
CDR3nt: TGTGCCAGTACTAAATACCCGGGACAGGGTATGGGCGAGCAGTACTTC

v_gene: TRBV29-1
abundance: -
len: 13
d_gene: -
j_gene: TRBJ1-2
CDR3aa: CSTEGGTNYGYTF
CDR3nt: TGCAGCACCGAGGGGGGTACTAACTATGGCTACACCTTC